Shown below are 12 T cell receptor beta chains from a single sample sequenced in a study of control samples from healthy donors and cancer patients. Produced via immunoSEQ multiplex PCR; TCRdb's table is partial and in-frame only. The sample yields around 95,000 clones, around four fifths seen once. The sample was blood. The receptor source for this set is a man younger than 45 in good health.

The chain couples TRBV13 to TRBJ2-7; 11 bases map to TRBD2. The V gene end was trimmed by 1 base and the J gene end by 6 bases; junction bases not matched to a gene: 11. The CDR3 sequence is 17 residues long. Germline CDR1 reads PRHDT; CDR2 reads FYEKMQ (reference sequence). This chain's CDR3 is CASSLAGLAVGSGEQYF. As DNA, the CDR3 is TGTGCCAGCAGCTTAGCGGGACTAGCGGTCGGATCGGGCGAGCAGTACTTC.

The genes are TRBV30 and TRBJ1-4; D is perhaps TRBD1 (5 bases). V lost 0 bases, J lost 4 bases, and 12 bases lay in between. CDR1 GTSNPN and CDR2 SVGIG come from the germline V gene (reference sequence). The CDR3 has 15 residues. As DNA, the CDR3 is TGTGCCTGGAGTGTACGAGGGGCCGTTAATGAAAAACTGTTTTTT. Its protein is CAWSVRGAVNEKLFF.

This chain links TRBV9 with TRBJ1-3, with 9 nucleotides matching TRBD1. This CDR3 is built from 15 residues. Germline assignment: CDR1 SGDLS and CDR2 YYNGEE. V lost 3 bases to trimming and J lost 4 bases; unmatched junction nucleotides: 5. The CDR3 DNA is TGTGCCAGCAGCGGGCCCGGGACAGGGGGAAACACCATATATTTT. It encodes CASSGPGTGGNTIYF.

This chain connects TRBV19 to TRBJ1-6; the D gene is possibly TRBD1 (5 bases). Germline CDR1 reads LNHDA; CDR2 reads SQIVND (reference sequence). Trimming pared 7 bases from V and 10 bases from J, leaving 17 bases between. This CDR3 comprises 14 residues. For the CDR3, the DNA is TGTGCCAGTACTCCTGGAGGGGTAGGGTCACCCCTCCACTTT. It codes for CASTPGGVGSPLHF.

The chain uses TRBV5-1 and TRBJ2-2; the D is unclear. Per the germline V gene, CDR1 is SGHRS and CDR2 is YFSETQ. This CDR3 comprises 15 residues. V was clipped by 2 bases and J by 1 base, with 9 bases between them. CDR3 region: CASSFHAQNTGELFF. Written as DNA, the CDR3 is TGCGCCAGCAGCTTTCACGCGCAGAACACCGGGGAGCTGTTTTTT.

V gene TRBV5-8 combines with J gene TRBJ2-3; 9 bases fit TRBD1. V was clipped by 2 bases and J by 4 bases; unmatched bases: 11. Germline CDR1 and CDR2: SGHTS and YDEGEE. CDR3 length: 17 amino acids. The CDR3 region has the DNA TGTGCCAGCAGCTTAGCCGGGACAGGGAATGGCGCAGATACGCAGTATTTT. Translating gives CASSLAGTGNGADTQYF.

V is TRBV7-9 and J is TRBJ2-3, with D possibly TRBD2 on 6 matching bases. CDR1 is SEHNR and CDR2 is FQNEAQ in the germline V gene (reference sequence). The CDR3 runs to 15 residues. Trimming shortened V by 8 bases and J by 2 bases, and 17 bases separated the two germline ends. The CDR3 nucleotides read TGTGCCAGCGGCCCCCCTTGGGGGGTCACAGATACGCAGTATTTT. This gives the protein CASGPPWGVTDTQYF.

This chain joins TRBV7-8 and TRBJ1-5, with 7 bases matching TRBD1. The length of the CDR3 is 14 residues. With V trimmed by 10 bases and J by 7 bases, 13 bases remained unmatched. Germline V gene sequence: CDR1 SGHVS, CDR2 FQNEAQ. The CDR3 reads CATSQGGDRQPQHF. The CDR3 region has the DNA TGTGCCACCTCCCAGGGGGGTGATCGGCAGCCCCAGCATTTT. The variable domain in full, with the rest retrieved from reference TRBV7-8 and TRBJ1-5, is GAGVSQSPRYKVAKRGQDVALRCDPISGHVSLFWYQQALGQGPEFLTYFQNEAQLDKSGLPSDRFFAERPEGSVSTLKIQRTQQEDSAVYLCATSQGGDRQPQHFGDGTRLSIL.

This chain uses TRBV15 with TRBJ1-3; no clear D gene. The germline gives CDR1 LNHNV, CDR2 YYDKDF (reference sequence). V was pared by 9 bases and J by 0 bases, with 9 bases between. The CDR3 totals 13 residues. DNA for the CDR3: TGTGCCACTAAGCTTTCCTCTGGAAACACCATATATTTT. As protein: CATKLSSGNTIYF.

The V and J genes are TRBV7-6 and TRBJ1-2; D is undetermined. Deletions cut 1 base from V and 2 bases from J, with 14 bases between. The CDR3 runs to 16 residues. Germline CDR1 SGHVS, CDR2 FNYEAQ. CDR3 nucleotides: TGTGCCAGCAGCTTAGGGGCAGGTCGGGCAAACTATGGCTACACCTTC. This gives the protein CASSLGAGRANYGYTF.

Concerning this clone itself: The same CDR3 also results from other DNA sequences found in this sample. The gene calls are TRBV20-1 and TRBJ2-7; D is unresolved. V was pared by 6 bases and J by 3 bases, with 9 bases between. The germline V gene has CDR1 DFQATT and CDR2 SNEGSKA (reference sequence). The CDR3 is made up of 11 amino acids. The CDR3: CSATDNYEQYF. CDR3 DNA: TGCAGTGCAACAGACAACTACGAGCAGTACTTC.

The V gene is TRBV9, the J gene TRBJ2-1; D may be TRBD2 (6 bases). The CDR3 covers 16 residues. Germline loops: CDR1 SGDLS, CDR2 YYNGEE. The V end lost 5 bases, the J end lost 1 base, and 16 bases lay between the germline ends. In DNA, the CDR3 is TGTGCCAGCAGTCTATGGGACTCCTCATCCTACAATGAGCAGTTCTTC. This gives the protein CASSLWDSSSYNEQFF.